The rows below give T cell receptor beta chains drawn from one sample of a study of T cell repertoires in ileal Crohn's disease. Method: immunoSEQ multiplex PCR; TCRdb's copy keeps in-frame clones and lacks some. The data show some 6,200 clones, around 79% seen once. Sequencing was done on a sample of ileal tissue. The receptor set was obtained from an adult with Crohn's disease. Both conserved end residues are part of each CDR3. Each record gives: D gene, J gene, clone size, V gene, CDR3 protein, CDR3 DNA. D genes are given only for firm matches. The size entry is marked missing in some rows and otherwise reads once, few, many or a size class.

. | TRBJ2-7 | . | TRBV7-9 | CASSPPSGGGGYEQYF | TGTGCCAGCAGCCCACCCTCTGGGGGGGGCGGGTACGAGCAGTACTTC
TRBD1 | TRBJ2-1 | few | TRBV11-2 | CASSLEGQGLWAYNEQFF | TGTGCCAGCAGCTTAGAGGGACAGGGACTTTGGGCCTACAATGAGCAGTTCTTC
TRBD2 | TRBJ2-2 | . | TRBV7-2 | CASSFSRTSAGELFF | TGTGCCAGCAGCTTTTCTAGGACTAGCGCCGGGGAGCTGTTTTTT
. | TRBJ2-7 | . | TRBV6-1 | CAGGYRASYEQYF | TGTGCCGGAGGATACAGGGCATCCTACGAGCAGTACTTC
. | TRBJ1-3 | once | TRBV30 | CAWSSLKGGAGNTIYF | TGTGCCTGGAGCAGTCTCAAAGGGGGGGCTGGAAACACCATATATTTT
. | TRBJ2-1 | . | TRBV19 | CASSIQAGRSYNEQFF | TGTGCCAGTAGTATACAGGCGGGCCGCTCCTACAATGAGCAGTTCTTC
TRBD2 | TRBJ2-5 | . | TRBV4-2 | CASSQTGTSGVGTQYF | TGTGCCAGCAGCCAAACCGGGACTAGCGGGGTCGGGACCCAGTACTTC
TRBD2 | TRBJ2-1 | . | TRBV19 | CASIGTGGDWGEQFF | TGTGCCAGTATTGGGACGGGGGGAGATTGGGGTGAGCAGTTCTTC
TRBD2 | TRBJ2-7 | . | TRBV5-5 | CASSPRREGSAYEQYF | TGTGCCAGCAGCCCTCGGAGGGAGGGTAGTGCCTACGAGCAGTACTTC
. | TRBJ1-5 | . | TRBV19 | CASSIAVSQPQHF | TGTGCCAGTAGTATAGCGGTTTCTCAGCCCCAGCATTTT
. | TRBJ1-2 | . | TRBV11-2 | CASSRGPRDTNYGYTF | TGTGCCAGCAGCCGGGGACCCCGGGACACTAACTATGGCTACACCTTC
TRBD1 | TRBJ2-2 | . | TRBV5-4 | CASSYYRGSGELFF | TGTGCCAGCAGCTATTACAGGGGTTCCGGGGAGCTGTTTTTT
TRBD1 | TRBJ2-7 | . | TRBV2 | CASVAPDRDLPYEQYF | TGTGCCAGCGTCGCACCTGACAGGGATTTACCCTACGAGCAGTACTTC
TRBD1 | TRBJ1-1 | . | TRBV18 | CASSLDRGRSTEAFF | TGTGCCAGCTCACTCGACAGGGGGCGGAGCACTGAAGCTTTCTTT
. | TRBJ1-2 | . | TRBV28 | CASSLFQKHGYTF | TGTGCCAGCAGTTTGTTCCAGAAACATGGCTACACCTTC
TRBD2 | TRBJ2-7 | . | TRBV5-1 | CASTIGTSGTYEQYF | TGCGCCAGCACCATCGGGACTAGCGGGACCTACGAGCAGTACTTC
TRBD1 | TRBJ2-7 | . | TRBV5-1 | CASSGTGTASYEQYF | TGCGCCAGCAGCGGAACCGGGACAGCTTCCTACGAGCAGTACTTC
TRBD1 | TRBJ2-7 | . | TRBV7-2 | CASSPTGTDTYEQYF | TGTGCCAGCAGCCCCACTGGGACAGATACCTACGAGCAGTACTTC
TRBD1 | TRBJ1-2 | few | TRBV7-9 | CASSLDSRDRADGYTF | TGTGCCAGCAGCTTAGACTCCCGGGACAGGGCGGATGGCTACACCTTC
. | TRBJ2-5 | . | TRBV2 | CASRVRHNQETQYF | TGTGCCAGCAGGGTACGACATAACCAAGAGACCCAGTACTTC
. | TRBJ2-1 | . | TRBV20-1 | CSAPGPRGQFF | TGCAGTGCCCCGGGCCCCCGGGGGCAGTTCTTC
TRBD2 | TRBJ2-1 | . | TRBV10-2 | CASRREGRDEQFF | TGCGCCAGTAGAAGGGAGGGCCGCGATGAGCAGTTCTTC
TRBD2 | TRBJ2-5 | few | TRBV10-3 | CAISSSGAQETQYF | TGTGCCATCAGCTCTAGCGGGGCTCAAGAGACCCAGTACTTC
TRBD2 | TRBJ2-7 | . | TRBV11-2 | CASSFERGSYEQYF | TGTGCCAGCAGCTTCGAGCGGGGCTCCTACGAGCAGTACTTC
. | TRBJ2-3 | . | TRBV6-5 | CASSPNTDTQYF | TGTGCCAGCAGTCCAAACACAGATACGCAGTATTTT
. | TRBJ1-2 | . | TRBV28 | CASSPEGRWGGYTF | TGTGCCAGCAGCCCAGAGGGGAGGTGGGGGGGCTACACCTTC
TRBD1 | TRBJ2-7 | . | TRBV19 | CASSSGQESYEQYF | TGTGCCAGTAGTAGTGGACAGGAATCCTACGAGCAGTACTTC
. | TRBJ2-7 | few | TRBV11-2 | CASSLVQAGQQYF | TGTGCCAGCAGCTTAGTCCAGGCGGGCCAGCAGTACTTC
. | TRBJ2-7 | . | TRBV9 | CASSVTGGGSYEQYF | TGTGCCAGCAGCGTTACGGGTGGCGGCTCCTACGAGCAGTACTTC
. | TRBJ2-5 | . | TRBV15 | CATSRGLTTQETQYF | TGTGCCACCAGCAGAGGTCTGACTACACAAGAGACCCAGTACTTC
. | TRBJ1-5 | . | TRBV5-1 | CASRTGVGQPQHF | TGCGCCAGCAGGACGGGGGTCGGTCAGCCCCAGCATTTT
. | TRBJ1-3 | . | TRBV18 | CASSPRDLFSGNTIYF | TGTGCCAGCTCACCTAGAGACTTATTCTCTGGAAACACCATATATTTT
. | TRBJ2-3 | . | TRBV4-1 | CASSQGRPDRASTDTQYF | TGCGCCAGCAGCCAAGGTCGTCCGGACAGAGCTAGCACAGATACGCAGTATTTT
. | TRBJ2-6 | . | TRBV18 | CASSPRQGIGANVLTF | TGTGCCAGCTCACCAAGGCAGGGTATCGGGGCCAACGTCCTGACTTTC
. | TRBJ2-3 | . | TRBV7-9 | CASTRGTTAFTADTQYF | TGTGCCAGCACCCGAGGAACGACAGCTTTTACGGCAGATACGCAGTATTTT
. | TRBJ1-2 | large | TRBV5-6 | CASSFGTGIYGYTF | TGTGCCAGCAGCTTTGGAACAGGGATCTATGGCTACACCTTC
TRBD1 | TRBJ1-2 | . | TRBV27 | CASSATGYGYTF | TGTGCCAGCAGTGCGACAGGGTACGGCTACACCTTC
. | TRBJ1-3 | . | TRBV6-1 | CASSRTVSGNTIYF | TGTGCCAGCAGCCGGACAGTCTCTGGAAACACCATATATTTT
TRBD1 | TRBJ2-1 | . | TRBV25-1 | CASSEKSWTGNNEQFF | TGTGCCAGCAGTGAAAAAAGTTGGACAGGGAACAATGAGCAGTTCTTC
. | TRBJ2-4 | once | TRBV5-8 | CASSSQGMGAKNIQYF | TGTGCCAGCAGCTCCCAGGGGATGGGTGCCAAAAACATTCAGTACTTC
. | TRBJ1-1 | . | TRBV28 | CASSPPGQRNTEAFF | TGTGCCAGCAGTCCTCCGGGACAACGGAACACTGAAGCTTTCTTT
. | TRBJ2-2 | . | TRBV6-1 | CASRASVANTGELFF | TGTGCCAGCAGGGCTAGCGTCGCGAACACCGGGGAGCTGTTTTTT
. | TRBJ1-2 | large | TRBV9 | CASSVDPLRGRGYTF | TGTGCCAGCAGCGTAGATCCATTGCGGGGTCGGGGCTACACCTTC
TRBD1 | TRBJ2-6 | . | TRBV18 | CASSPRQGVGLSGANVLTF | TGTGCCAGCTCACCCCGACAGGGGGTCGGGTTGTCTGGGGCCAACGTCCTGACTTTC
TRBD1 | TRBJ2-1 | . | TRBV19 | CASAVGGDRADEQFF | TGTGCCAGTGCCGTCGGAGGGGACAGGGCTGATGAGCAGTTCTTC
TRBD1 | TRBJ1-2 | . | TRBV6-6 | CASSYSGQAYGYTF | TGTGCCAGCAGTTACTCGGGACAGGCATATGGCTACACCTTC
. | TRBJ2-3 | once | TRBV28 | CASSPREAQYF | TGTGCCAGCAGTCCCAGGGAGGCGCAGTATTTT
TRBD1 | TRBJ2-3 | few | TRBV7-6 | CASSLMTGYDTQYF | TGTGCCAGCAGCTTAATGACAGGGTACGATACGCAGTATTTT
. | TRBJ1-1 | . | TRBV5-1 | CASRGEEVTEAFF | TGCGCCAGCAGAGGGGAGGAAGTCACTGAAGCTTTCTTT
. | TRBJ2-1 | . | TRBV29-1 | CSALKILGSSDGEQFF | TGCAGCGCCTTAAAAATTCTAGGAAGCTCTGATGGTGAGCAGTTCTTC
. | TRBJ1-1 | . | TRBV5-1 | CASSLSRNTEAFF | TGCGCCAGCAGCTTGTCCAGGAACACTGAAGCTTTCTTT
. | TRBJ2-7 | . | TRBV21-1 | CASSEPDRGLNEQYF | TGTGCCAGCAGCGAACCCGACAGGGGGCTGAACGAGCAGTACTTC
TRBD2 | TRBJ2-1 | . | TRBV7-3 | CASSLAGGPNEQFF | TGTGCCAGCAGCCTAGCGGGAGGCCCCAATGAGCAGTTCTTC
TRBD2 | TRBJ2-1 | . | TRBV6-5 | CASSYGASGGEQFF | TGTGCCAGCAGTTACGGAGCTAGCGGGGGAGAGCAGTTCTTC
TRBD1 | TRBJ1-4 | . | TRBV7-9 | CASSIQGAGEKLFF | TGTGCCAGCAGCATACAGGGGGCGGGGGAAAAACTGTTTTTT